The 12 T cell receptor beta chains in this list originate from one sample, sequenced in a study of blood T cells in healthy people across ages. A second about 7 to 11 cycle PCR used barcoded and J-beta primers. From the 5' RACE reads, TCRdb called clonotypes with MiXCR, one entry per CDR3 protein. The sample has hundreds of thousands of distinct CDR3 sequences, 25% to 30% seen once; the top ten hold about 2.9%. The same sample was also studied in work on T cells of mothers and their children.

Source material: blood. These receptors came from a boy between 10 and 17 years old in good health.

The J gene is TRBJ2-2, the V gene TRBV6-1, with TRBD1 as a possible D gene (6 bases). This CDR3 is 16 amino acids long. Germline-derived CDR1 and CDR2 are MNHNS and SASEGT. Trimming shortened V by 2 bases and J by 1 base, and 11 bases separated the two germline ends. The CDR3 is CASSESRGWNTGELFF. In DNA form, the CDR3 reads TGTGCCAGCAGTGAATCGAGGGGGTGGAACACCGGGGAGCTGTTTTTT.

CDR3 region: CASSLSDYGTDTQYF. The CDR3 DNA sequence: TGTGCCAGCAGCTTGTCGGACTACGGCACAGATACGCAGTATTTT. The chain carries TRBV5-6 and TRBJ2-3; TRBD2 might be the D (6 bases). The CDR3 is 15 residues long. CDR1 and CDR2 (germline): SGHDT, YYEEEE. V was trimmed by 1 base and J by 1 base, leaving 10 bases between them. The entire variable domain, with the rest obtained from reference TRBV5-6 and TRBJ2-3, is as follows: DAGVTQSPTHLIKTRGQQVTLRCSPKSGHDTVSWYQQALGQGPQFIFQYYEEEERQRGNFPDRFSGHQFPNYSSELNVNALLLGDSALYLCASSLSDYGTDTQYFGPGTRLTVL.

The V call is TRBV11-2, the J call TRBJ2-5, with D perhaps given as TRBD1 or TRBD2 (6 bases each). The germline V and J ends were trimmed by 1 base and 2 bases, with 20 bases remaining between them. This CDR3 is built from 18 residues. The germline V gene encodes CDR1 SGHAT and CDR2 FQNNGV. CDR3 nucleotide sequence: TGTGCCAGCAGCTTAGGGGAAGGGGGGTGGAGGCGACAAGAGACCCAGTACTTC. Residues: CASSLGEGGWRRQETQYF.

The chain employs TRBV5-1 and TRBJ2-1, with 8 bases aligning to TRBD1. CDR1 and CDR2 from the germline V gene are SGHRS and YFSETQ. V lost 4 bases, J lost 0 bases, and 3 bases stayed unmatched. This CDR3 contains 15 residues. The DNA for the CDR3 is TGCGCCAGCAGCCGTGGGACAGGCTCCTACAATGAGCAGTTCTTC. This encodes CASSRGTGSYNEQFF.

This clonotype was seen many times. V gene TRBV20-1 combines with J gene TRBJ2-5, with D perhaps matching TRBD1 (6 bases). Germline V gene data show CDR1 as DFQATT and CDR2 as SNEGSKA (reference sequence). V was cut by 6 bases and J by 1 base, with 18 bases left in between. CDR3 size: 15 residues. The DNA of the CDR3 is TGCAGTGCAAACCTCCTTTCGACAGGCCAAGAGACCCAGTACTTC. Amino acid sequence: CSANLLSTGQETQYF.

CDR3 in amino acids: CASSLPGPDTEAFF. CDR3 nucleotides: TGCGCCAGCAGCTTACCGGGACCTGATACTGAAGCTTTCTTT. The chain links TRBV5-1 to TRBJ1-1; possibly TRBD1 for D (5 bases). Looked up from germline, CDR1 is SGHRS and CDR2 is YFSETQ. Trimming stripped 2 bases from V and 5 bases from J, with 13 bases between. This CDR3 has 14 residues.

This clonotype has ten or more counts. The V and J genes are TRBV12-3 or TRBV12-4 and TRBJ2-5; tentatively, D is TRBD1 or TRBD2 (5 bases each). CDR3 size: 16 residues. Trimming cost V 6 bases and J 4 bases, with 21 bases left between them. The CDR3 loop is CASSLDAVGVGETQYF. The CDR3 region has the DNA TGTGCCAGCAGCCTCGATGCGGTGGGGGTCGGAGAGACCCAGTACTTC.

There are a few counts of this clonotype. This chain uses TRBV5-1 with TRBJ2-7, with D perhaps matching TRBD2 (5 bases). Trimming removed 0 bases at V and 2 bases at J, with 9 bases between. CDR3 size: 14 residues. Germline-derived CDR1 and CDR2 are SGHRS and YFSETQ. CDR3 in amino acids: CASSLVEGPYEQYF. The CDR3, as DNA: TGCGCCAGCAGCTTGGTAGAGGGTCCCTACGAGCAGTACTTC.

This chain joins TRBV4-1 and TRBJ1-5, with TRBD1 matching over 10 bases. CDR1 is MGHRA and CDR2 is YSYEKL in the germline V gene. CDR3 size: 14 residues. The V gene end was trimmed by 2 bases and the J gene end by 9 bases; junction bases not matched to a gene: 4. CDR3 bases: TGCGCCAGCAGCCAAAGGACAGGGGGAGCGCCCCAGCATTTT. Translated, it gives CASSQRTGGAPQHF.

This clonotype appeared many times. This chain joins TRBV11-2 and TRBJ2-3; D remains ambiguous. This CDR3 comprises 12 residues. Trimming took off 2 bases at V and 2 bases at J, with 2 bases between the two ends. Germline V gene data show CDR1 as SGHAT and CDR2 as FQNNGV. The CDR3 sequence is CASSLITDTQYF. Written as DNA, the CDR3 is TGTGCCAGCAGCTTAATCACAGATACGCAGTATTTT.

Note on this clonotype: A junction boundary mismatches the germline segment, possibly from a read error. This chain connects TRBV29-1 to TRBJ2-2; D is unresolved. This CDR3 is 13 amino acids long. Germline CDR1 reads SQVTM; CDR2 reads ANQGSEA. The CDR3 here is CSTLTTNAGELFF. The CDR3 DNA reads as TGCAGCACCCTTACTACGAACGCCGGGGAGCTGTTTTTT.

This chain joins TRBV2 and TRBJ1-4; D is ambiguous. Per the germline V gene, CDR1 is SNHLY and CDR2 is FYNNEI. The CDR3 covers 14 residues. V lost 0 bases to trimming and J lost 5 bases, with 7 bases between them. In DNA, the CDR3 is TGTGCCAGCAGTGAAGCCGCGGGGAATGAAAAACTGTTTTTT. Its translation: CASSEAAGNEKLFF. The variable domain in full, completed from reference TRBV2 and TRBJ1-4, reads EPEVTQTPSHQVTQMGQEVILRCVPISNHLYFYWYRQILGQKVEFLVSFYNNEISEKSEIFDDQFSVERPDGSNFTLKIRSTKLEDSAMYFCASSEAAGNEKLFFGSGTQLSVL.